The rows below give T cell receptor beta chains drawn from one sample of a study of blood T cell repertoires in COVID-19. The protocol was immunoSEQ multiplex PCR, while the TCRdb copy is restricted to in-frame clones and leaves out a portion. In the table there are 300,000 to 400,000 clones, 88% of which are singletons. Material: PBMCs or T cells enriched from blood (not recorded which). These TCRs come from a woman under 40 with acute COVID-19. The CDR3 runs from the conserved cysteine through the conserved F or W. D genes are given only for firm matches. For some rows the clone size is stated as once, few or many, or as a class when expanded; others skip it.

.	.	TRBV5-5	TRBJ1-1	TGTGCCAGCAGCCGGGCCCGGCCAGGGGAGGGCACTGAAGCTTTCTTT	CASSRARPGEGTEAFF
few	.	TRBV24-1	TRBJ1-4	TGTGCCACCGGGCCCGATGCAACTAATGAAAAACTGTTTTTT	CATGPDATNEKLFF
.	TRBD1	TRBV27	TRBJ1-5	TGTGCCAGCAGTTTATACGGACAGGGGGTGGTTCAGCCCCAGCATTTT	CASSLYGQGVVQPQHF
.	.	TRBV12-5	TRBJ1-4	TGTGCTAGTGGTTTGGTAGGGGGGGGTGAAAAACTGTTTTTT	CASGLVGGGEKLFF
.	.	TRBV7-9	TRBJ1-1	TGTGCCAGCAGCTTTACAGGAGAAGCTTTCTTT	CASSFTGEAFF
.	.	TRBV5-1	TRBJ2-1	TGCGCCAGCAGCCCCCAGGGGCATGAGCAGTTCTTC	CASSPQGHEQFF
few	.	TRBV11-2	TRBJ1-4	TGTGCCAGCAACCAACCCGGTGAAAAACTGTTTTTT	CASNQPGEKLFF
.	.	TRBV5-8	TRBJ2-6	TGTGCCAGCAGCTGGTGGACACAGGCCAACGTCCTGACTTTC	CASSWWTQANVLTF
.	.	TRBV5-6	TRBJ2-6	TGTGCCAGCACCCCCCAGTGGGAGGCTGGGGCCAACGTCCTGACTTTC	CASTPQWEAGANVLTF
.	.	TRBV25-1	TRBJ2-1	TGTGCCAGCAGTCTGACGGTTGAGGGTGAGCAGTTCTTC	CASSLTVEGEQFF
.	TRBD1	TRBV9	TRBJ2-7	TGTGCCAGCAGCTCCCGGGACAGCGTTTACGAGCAGTACTTC	CASSSRDSVYEQYF
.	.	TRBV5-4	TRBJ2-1	TGTGCCAGCAGCCGGGGGTCCTACAATGAGCAGTTCTTC	CASSRGSYNEQFF
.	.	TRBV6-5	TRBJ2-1	TGTGCCAGCCACTACAATGAGCAGTTCTTC	CASHYNEQFF
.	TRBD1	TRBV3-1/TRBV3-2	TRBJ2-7	TGTGCCAGCAGCCGGGACAGAGGACCTGCGGAGCAGTACTTC	CASSRDRGPAEQYF
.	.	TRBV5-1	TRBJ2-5	TGCGCCAGCAGCTTTTGGGACAACCAAGAGACCCAGTACTTC	CASSFWDNQETQYF
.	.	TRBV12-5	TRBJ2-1	TGTGCTAGTGGTCTGCCCGGGGGAAACTACAATGAGCAGTTCTTC	CASGLPGGNYNEQFF
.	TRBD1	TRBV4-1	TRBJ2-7	TGCGCCAGCAGCCAAGGGACAGGGGAATACGAGCAGTACTTC	CASSQGTGEYEQYF
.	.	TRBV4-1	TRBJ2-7	TGCGCCAGCAGCCAAGATTTGACGGGTACGGGGACCTACGAGCAGTACTTC	CASSQDLTGTGTYEQYF
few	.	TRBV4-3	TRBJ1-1	TGCGCCAGCAGCCAAGATGGGGGGGCAAGGACTGAAGCTTTCTTT	CASSQDGGARTEAFF
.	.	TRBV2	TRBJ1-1	TGTGCCAGCAGTCCGGGACTGCTGAACACTGAAGCTTTCTTT	CASSPGLLNTEAFF
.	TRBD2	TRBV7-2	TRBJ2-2	TGTGCCAGCAGCTTAGTTGGACTAGCGGGGTCGAACACCGGGGAGCTGTTTTTT	CASSLVGLAGSNTGELFF
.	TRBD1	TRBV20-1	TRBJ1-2	TGCAGTGCTAGTTCGGGACAGGGGGTCTTCGGTGGCTACACCTTC	CSASSGQGVFGGYTF
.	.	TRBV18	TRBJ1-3	TGTGCCAGCTCACCAGCGGCAGGAGGTAAATCTGGAAACACCATATATTTT	CASSPAAGGKSGNTIYF
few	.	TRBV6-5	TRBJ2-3	TGTGCCAGCAGTATCGACAGAATTCGCACAGATACGCAGTATTTT	CASSIDRIRTDTQYF
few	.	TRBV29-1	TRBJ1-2	TGCAGCGTGATATCGGGTTATGGCTACACCTTC	CSVISGYGYTF
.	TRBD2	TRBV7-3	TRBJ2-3	TGTGCCAGCAGCTTAAAACCTAGCGGGGGGTACTATCGTGGCACAGATACGCAGTATTTT	CASSLKPSGGYYRGTDTQYF
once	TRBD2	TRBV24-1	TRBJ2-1	TGTGCCACCAGTACCGAGCGGGGGTCCTACAATGAGCAGTTCTTC	CATSTERGSYNEQFF
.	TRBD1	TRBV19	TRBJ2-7	TGTGCCAGTAGTATAAGCGGGACAGGGGGAAACGAGCAGTACTTC	CASSISGTGGNEQYF
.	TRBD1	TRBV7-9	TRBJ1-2	TGTGCCAGCAGCTATAACCCCGGACAGGGGATTGATGGCTACACCTTC	CASSYNPGQGIDGYTF
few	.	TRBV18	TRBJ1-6	TGTGCCAGCTCACAAGGACGGGAATCACCCCTCCACTTT	CASSQGRESPLHF